A selection of T cell receptor beta chains follows, all from one sample in a study of shared clonotypes between healthy human individuals. The table came from immunoSEQ multiplex PCR; TCRdb's copy has only in-frame clones and leaves some out. The data show about 690,000 clones, about 90% seen once. Sequenced input: memory CD8+ T cells from PBMCs. The receptors originated from a man between 18 and 29 years old in good health. Some clones in this sample may be carry-over from other donors' samples. Both conserved end residues are part of each CDR3. Clone size is not always given. Where it is, it says once, few, many or a class for expanded clones.

>TRBV11-1|-
CASGPWATGELFF
>TRBV4-1|-
CASSQGGYSYGYTF
>TRBV7-9|-
CASSFQLVTEDTDTQYF
>TRBV6-5|-
CASSSTHQVMNTEAFF
>TRBV6-1|-
CASNGQGDNSPLHF
>TRBV6-1|-
CASSENSSYEQYF
>TRBV28|-
CASRPILTGAYEQYF
>TRBV7-3|-
CASSINYNEQFF
>TRBV27|-
CASSPPGGRLSEQYF
>TRBV7-9|-
CASSPTSGGSYNEQFF
>TRBV6-6|-
CASYHHDSAHEQYF
>TRBV7-8|-
CASSPRGAANYGYTF
>TRBV4-1|-
CASSPVGTRRGYTF
>TRBV6-5|-
CASMRGANTEAFF
>TRBV27|-
CASNAGTSGWYNEQFF
>TRBV6-4|-
CASSLDRGRNNEQFF
>TRBV27|-
CASSFLTGGVSEQYF
>TRBV27|-
CASSGRDGSSYEQYF
>TRBV30|-
CAWSSLAGGVDTQYF
>TRBV7-9|-
CASSLGERESSTGELFF
>TRBV28|-
CASSFAQLAKNIQYF
>TRBV28|-
CASSRPQHF
>TRBV4-1|-
CASSLQGLYEQYF
>TRBV6-1|-
CASSGSLTWTEAFF
>TRBV28|few
CASWGQGSNQPQHF
>TRBV28|-
CASSSVGVATNEKLFF
>TRBV4-1|-
CASRDTSGYQETQYF
>TRBV7-8|-
CASSLETAFYQPQHF
>TRBV10-1|-
CASSESRDYGYTF
>TRBV19|-
CASATGQGNGYTF
>TRBV7-9|-
CASSYRDDPRYGYTF
>TRBV7-9|-
CASSPRDLPYEQYF
>TRBV27|-
CASSRPGVDEQFF
>TRBV9|-
CASSVVVGREEAQYF
>TRBV11-2|-
CASSLEYSKVYEQYF
>TRBV19|-
CASRSGPSYEQYF
>TRBV9|-
CASSVGFVGVSDDTGELFF
>TRBV2|-
CASSEAPGKYTEAFF
>TRBV10-3|-
CAIHPRTMNTEAFF
>TRBV15|-
CATSKPSRVGSYEQYF
>TRBV11-3|-
CASSFRGSGELFF
>TRBV5-6|-
CASSGDITQETQYF
>TRBV7-9|-
CASSWDRDGNTEAFF
>TRBV15|-
CATSRSGGPSYGYTF
>TRBV27|-
CASSDRQGRPQHF
>TRBV6-1|once
CASSEGLAGTYEQYF
>TRBV15|-
CATSRGLAGENTGELFF
>TRBV11-2|-
CASSSYRGAGNTIYF
>TRBV7-9|-
CASSRGLDANTGELFF
>TRBV9|-
CASTNNKGGFANTGELFF
>TRBV11-2|-
CASSLGEGEQYF
>TRBV7-9|-
CASSLRQANTEAFF
>TRBV10-2|-
CASSESVGYTGELFF
>TRBV28|-
CASSPTGGGTDTQYF
>TRBV6-5|-
CASSYSPRTDTQYF
>TRBV4-1|-
CASSQDSAGTALF
>TRBV13|-
CASSPRGQGTEAFF
>TRBV7-9|once
CASSLASGNTDTQYF
>TRBV28|-
CASSPPAWGYEQYF